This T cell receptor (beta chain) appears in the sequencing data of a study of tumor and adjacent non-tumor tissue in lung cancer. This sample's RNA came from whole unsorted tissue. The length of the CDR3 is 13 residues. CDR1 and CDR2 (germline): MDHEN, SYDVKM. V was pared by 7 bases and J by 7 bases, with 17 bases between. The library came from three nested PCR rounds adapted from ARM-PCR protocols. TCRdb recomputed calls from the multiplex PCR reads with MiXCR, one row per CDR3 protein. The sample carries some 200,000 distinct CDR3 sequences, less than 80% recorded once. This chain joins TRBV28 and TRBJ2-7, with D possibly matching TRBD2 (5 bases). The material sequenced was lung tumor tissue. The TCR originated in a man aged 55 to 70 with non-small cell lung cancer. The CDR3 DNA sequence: TGTGCCAGCAATTCCTGGACCGGACTTGAGCAGTACTTC. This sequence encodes CASNSWTGLEQYF.